Below, 3 T cell receptor beta chains from the same sample are listed, as sequenced in a study of control samples from healthy donors and cancer patients. Some clones are missing from TCRdb's copy, which holds only in-frame ones; the method was immunoSEQ multiplex PCR. The table shows tens of thousands of clones, with roughly 87% occurring only once. Sequenced material: blood. These receptor sequences come from a man aged 50-60 years in good health.

The chain couples TRBV19 to TRBJ1-5; D is unresolved. The CDR3 is 13 residues long. V lost 3 bases to trimming and J lost 7 bases, with 10 bases between them. CDR1 and CDR2 from the germline V gene are LNHDA and SQIVND (reference sequence). The CDR3 DNA reads TGTGCCAGTAGTATGGACCTGTTGCAGCCCCAGCATTTT. Protein sequence: CASSMDLLQPQHF.

The chain carries TRBV7-9 and TRBJ2-1; 7 nucleotides align to TRBD2. The junction had 12 bases not matched to a gene; V was cut back by 5 bases and J by 5 bases. Germline CDR1 is SEHNR and CDR2 is FQNEAQ (reference sequence). This CDR3 contains 16 residues. In nucleotides, the CDR3 is TGTGCCAGCAGCAAAGGGACTACGCCGACCCACAATGAGCAGTTCTTC. This translates into CASSKGTTPTHNEQFF.

The chain couples TRBV10-3 to TRBJ1-4; possible D gene TRBD1, 5 bases. CDR3 length equals 13 residues. Trimming took off 7 bases at V and 4 bases at J, with 10 bases between the two ends. CDR1 is ENHRY and CDR2 is SYGVKD in the germline V gene. The CDR3 coding sequence is TGTGCCATCACCCAGGGCCTTAATGAAAAACTGTTTTTT. This sequence encodes CAITQGLNEKLFF.